A single sample gave rise to the 23 T cell receptor beta chains below, sequenced in a study of blood T cell repertoires in COVID-19 (dated by TCRdb to about 2020). The library was built by means of the immunoSEQ multiplex PCR assay. Held by TCRdb, this immuneACCESS table contains in-frame sequences only and omits some clones. Under half of the omission traces to an unresolved V gene where checked; the cause of the rest is unknown. Across this sample there are a few hundred thousand clones, with approximately 78% seen only once. The ten largest account for about 9% of the sample. Sequencing was carried out using PBMCs or T cells enriched from blood (not recorded which). The receptors were sampled from a man aged 35-49 years who had recovered from COVID-19.

This chain connects TRBV12-5 to TRBJ1-3; a possible D gene is TRBD1 (6 bases). The CDR3 has 14 residues. CDR1 is LGHNT, CDR2 FRNRAP, per germline. V lost 5 bases and J 8 bases, leaving 16 bases between the germline ends. The CDR3 region has the DNA TGTGCTAGTGGTCTGGGGACAAGAGGAGACACCATATATTTT. Translating gives CASGLGTRGDTIYF.

In nucleotides, the CDR3 is TGTGCCAGCAGCGTACACGGTAGCTCCTATAATTCACCCCTCCACTTT. Encoded protein: CASSVHGSSYNSPLHF. The genes are TRBV9 and TRBJ1-6; no firm D call. Germline V gene lookup returns CDR1 SGDLS and CDR2 YYNGEE. Trimming took 1 base from V and 0 from J, leaving 8 bases between them. This CDR3 region has 16 residues.

The J gene is TRBJ1-5, the V gene TRBV7-8; maybe TRBD1 (6 bases). The CDR3 has 17 residues. V lost 5 bases and J lost 5, with 22 bases in between. Germline assignment: CDR1 SGHVS and CDR2 FQNEAQ. The CDR3 sequence is CASSRASGGGRYQPQHF. The CDR3 DNA sequence: TGTGCCAGCAGCCGAGCCTCGGGAGGGGGAAGGTATCAGCCCCAGCATTTT.

V gene TRBV7-3 combines with J gene TRBJ2-1; D unresolved. V gave up 3 bases and J gave up 0 bases, with 9 bases separating them. The CDR3 loop spans 15 amino acids. CDR1 is SGHTA, CDR2 FQGTGA, per germline. This CDR3 is CASSLNYGSYNEQFF. The CDR3 DNA reads TGTGCCAGCAGCTTGAATTACGGCTCCTACAATGAGCAGTTCTTC.

To note about this clone: One junction end disagrees with the germline gene, perhaps due to a read error. The V gene is TRBV5-4, the J gene TRBJ1-6; TRBD1 matches at 7 bases. Germline CDR1 SGHNT, CDR2 YYREEE (reference sequence). The CDR3 runs to 14 residues. The CDR3 DNA is TGTGCCAGCAGCCTAGGGACAGTTAATTCACCCCTCTACTTT. This sequence encodes CASSLGTVNSPLYF.

This rearrangement joins TRBV5-5 to TRBJ1-5; tentatively, D is TRBD1 (5 bases). The CDR3 is made up of 15 amino acids. V lost 0 bases to trimming and J lost 5 bases, with 12 bases between them. Germline lookup yields CDR1 SGHKS and CDR2 YYEKEE (reference sequence). The CDR3 nucleotides read TGTGCCAGCAGCTTGGCGGGACTGACACATCAGCCCCAGCATTTT. It specifies CASSLAGLTHQPQHF. Full variable domain (remainder filled in from reference TRBV5-5 and TRBJ1-5): DAGVTQSPTHLIKTRGQQVTLRCSPISGHKSVSWYQQVLGQGPQFIFQYYEKEERGRGNFPDRFSARQFPNYSSELNVNALLLGDSALYLCASSLAGLTHQPQHFGDGTRLSIL.

This chain connects TRBV30 to TRBJ1-2; 7 bases are a match to TRBD1. The V gene's germline CDR1 is GTSNPN and CDR2 SVGIG (reference sequence). The CDR3 is made up of 13 amino acids. The J segment lost 4 bases and the V segment lost 5 bases, leaving 7 bases of the junction unmatched. This CDR3 is CAWVHRGGYGYTF. DNA of the CDR3: TGTGCCTGGGTACACAGGGGAGGCTATGGCTACACCTTC. The complete variable domain, with remaining parts taken from reference TRBV30 and TRBJ1-2, reads SQTIHQWPATLVQPVGSPLSLECTVEGTSNPNLYWYRQAAGRGLQLLFYSVGIGQISSEVPQNLSASRPQDRQFILSSKKLLLSDSGFYLCAWVHRGGYGYTFGSGTRLTVV.

This rearrangement joins TRBV5-3 to TRBJ2-7; D is ambiguous. TRBV5-3 is an ORF, with its function uncertain. V was trimmed by 7 bases and J by 3 bases, leaving 5 bases between them. This CDR3 region has 10 residues. CDR3 sequence (DNA): TGTGCCAGAGCCTACTACGAGCAGTACTTC. It is translated as CARAYYEQYF.

The rearrangement joins TRBV7-9 to TRBJ2-3; D gene unclear. Germline assignment: CDR1 SEHNR and CDR2 FQNEAQ (reference sequence). The CDR3 length is 14 residues. Trimming left V 1 base short and J 6 bases short, with 11 bases between. The CDR3 here is CASSLVYSPDTQYF. In DNA, the CDR3 is TGTGCCAGCAGCTTAGTATATAGCCCGGATACGCAGTATTTT.

This chain links TRBV27 with TRBJ1-4; unclear D gene. Germline CDR1 MNHEY, CDR2 SMNVEV (reference sequence). The CDR3 contains 14 residues. Trimming took 11 bases from V and 0 from J, leaving 13 bases between them. CDR3 bases: TGTGCCGCCGCTCCGGGTGCAACTAATGAAAAACTGTTTTTT. Protein sequence: CAAAPGATNEKLFF.

Comment on this clone: This sample includes further DNA sequences coding for the same CDR3. The genes are TRBV2 and TRBJ1-5; the D gene is possibly TRBD1 (5 bases). Germline V gene lookup returns CDR1 SNHLY and CDR2 FYNNEI. The CDR3 consists of 14 residues. V lost 6 bases and J 1 base, leaving 10 bases between the germline ends. The CDR3 DNA reads as TGTGCCAGCAGAGACAGAGTGAGCAATCAGCCCCAGCATTTT. Its protein is CASRDRVSNQPQHF.

The chain combines TRBV4-1 with TRBJ2-3; the match to TRBD2 covers 8 bases. Germline CDR1 reads MGHRA; CDR2 reads YSYEKL. This CDR3 is built from 14 residues. V was pared by 3 bases and J by 6 bases, with 5 bases of the junction left unmatched. CDR3 residues: CASSHGLALDTQYF. In DNA form, the CDR3 reads TGCGCCAGCAGCCACGGACTAGCCCTTGATACGCAGTATTTT.

The sample holds one count of this clone. The chain joins TRBV6-5 to TRBJ2-1; 12 bases match TRBD2. With 6 bases clipped from V and 4 bases from J, the junction kept 4 bases outside the gene matches. The CDR3 is made up of 15 amino acids. In germline, CDR1 is MNHEY, CDR2 SVGAGI. CDR3 nucleotides: TGTGCCAGCAGACGGACTAGCGGGGAATACAATGAGCAGTTCTTC. Its protein is CASRRTSGEYNEQFF.

This chain connects TRBV10-1 to TRBJ1-2; D ambiguous. The V gene lost 2 bases and the J gene lost 5 bases, with 9 bases spanning the gap. The length of the CDR3 is 13 residues. Looked up from germline, CDR1 is WNHNN and CDR2 is SYGVQD (reference sequence). The CDR3 here is CASSEDNGYGYTF. The DNA of the CDR3 is TGCGCCAGCAGTGAGGACAATGGTTATGGCTACACCTTC.

This rearrangement joins TRBV19 to TRBJ1-5; tentatively, D is TRBD1 (5 bases). CDR1 is LNHDA, CDR2 SQIVND, per germline (reference sequence). V dropped 3 bases and J dropped 3 bases, with 12 bases sitting between them. This CDR3 is 15 amino acids long. In DNA form, the CDR3 reads TGTGCCAGTAGTATTATCAGGGCAGACAATCAGCCCCAGCATTTT. Translating gives CASSIIRADNQPQHF.

The chain uses TRBV27 and TRBJ2-7; TRBD1 might be the D (6 bases). Germline loops: CDR1 MNHEY, CDR2 SMNVEV (reference sequence). V was pared by 4 bases and J by 2 bases, with 12 bases between. This CDR3 contains 14 residues. The CDR3 DNA is TGTGCCAGCAGTTCGTTGGACAGAGCCTACGAGCAGTACTTC. Translated, it gives CASSSLDRAYEQYF.

The chain combines TRBV7-2 with TRBJ1-3; D remains unclear. The V end lost 1 base, the J end lost 3 bases, and 7 bases lay between the germline ends. This CDR3 region has 14 residues. Germline assignment: CDR1 SGHTA and CDR2 FQGNSA. The CDR3 sequence: CASSLGGGGNTIYF. The DNA of the CDR3 is TGTGCCAGCAGCTTAGGAGGTGGTGGAAACACCATATATTTT.

The V gene is TRBV12-3 or TRBV12-4, the J gene TRBJ2-1; D uncertain. The V gene lost 5 bases and the J gene lost 3 bases, with 8 bases spanning the gap. The CDR3 totals 13 residues. CDR3 nucleotides: TGTGCCAGCAGTCCGGGTCTCTACAATGAGCAGTTCTTC. It translates to CASSPGLYNEQFF.

The chain uses TRBV4-1 and TRBJ2-3, with D hard to call. The germline V and J ends were trimmed by 0 bases and 6 bases, with 13 bases remaining between them. The CDR3 has 15 amino acids. Looked up from germline, CDR1 is MGHRA and CDR2 is YSYEKL. The DNA for the CDR3 is TGCGCCAGCAGCCAAGATAGAGGAATGACGGATACGCAGTATTTT. Translating it yields CASSQDRGMTDTQYF.

Regarding this clone: At one end the junction does not follow the germline gene, possibly because of a read error. This chain uses TRBV19 with TRBJ1-4; TRBD1 agrees at 9 bases. Germline lookup yields CDR1 LNHDA and CDR2 SQIVND (reference sequence). CDR3 length: 16 residues. CDR3: CASSITGGIVSARLVF. CDR3 bases: TGTGCCAGTAGTATAACAGGGGGCATAGTTTCGGCCCGCCTTGTTTTT.

In this sample, this clone turned up many times. Other DNA sequences in this sample translate to the same CDR3. The chain is built from TRBV5-1 and TRBJ2-1, with 7 bases aligning to TRBD1. J lost 4 bases, V lost 0 bases, and 4 bases had no gene match. The germline V gene has CDR1 SGHRS and CDR2 YFSETQ. The CDR3 consists of 15 residues. CDR3 bases: TGCGCCAGCAGCTTGGAGGGGACAGCGTACAATGAGCAGTTCTTC. Translation: CASSLEGTAYNEQFF.

The V and J genes are TRBV27 and TRBJ2-7; 9 bases fit TRBD1. The J call may be incorrect, as the DNA end agrees better with TRBJ2-1. From germline, CDR1 is MNHEY and CDR2 SMNVEV (reference sequence). The CDR3 covers 19 residues. The CDR3: CASSLTPSLWGQGPNEQFF. The DNA of the CDR3 is TGTGCCAGCAGTTTAACCCCCTCCTTGTGGGGACAGGGTCCCAATGAGCAGTTCTTC.

This clone came up once. This chain connects TRBV7-9 to TRBJ2-2; tentative D call: TRBD1 (6 bases). Trimming pared 2 bases from V and 1 base from J, leaving 11 bases between. Germline V CDR1 and CDR2: SEHNR, FQNEAQ (reference sequence). This CDR3 is built from 16 residues. The CDR3 is CASSLLRGWNTGELFF. CDR3 sequence (DNA): TGTGCCAGCAGCTTACTCAGGGGATGGAACACCGGGGAGCTGTTTTTT.